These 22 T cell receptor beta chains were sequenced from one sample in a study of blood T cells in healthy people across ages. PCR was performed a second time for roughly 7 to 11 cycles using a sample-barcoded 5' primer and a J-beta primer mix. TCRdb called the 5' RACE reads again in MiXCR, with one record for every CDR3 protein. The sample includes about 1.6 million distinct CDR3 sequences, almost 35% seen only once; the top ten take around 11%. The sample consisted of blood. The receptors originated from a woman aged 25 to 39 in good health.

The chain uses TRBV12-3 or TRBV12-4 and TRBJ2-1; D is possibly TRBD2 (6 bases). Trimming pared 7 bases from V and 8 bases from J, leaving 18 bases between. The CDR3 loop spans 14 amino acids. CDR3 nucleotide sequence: TGTGCCAGCACCGGCAGCGGGTGGGCTTATGAGCAGTTCTTC. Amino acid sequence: CASTGSGWAYEQFF.

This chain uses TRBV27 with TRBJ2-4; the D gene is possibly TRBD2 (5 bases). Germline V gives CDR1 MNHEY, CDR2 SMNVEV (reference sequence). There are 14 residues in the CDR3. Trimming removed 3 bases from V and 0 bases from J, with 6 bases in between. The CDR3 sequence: CASSFGGAKNIQYF. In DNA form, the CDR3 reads TGTGCCAGCAGTTTCGGAGGAGCCAAAAACATTCAGTACTTC.

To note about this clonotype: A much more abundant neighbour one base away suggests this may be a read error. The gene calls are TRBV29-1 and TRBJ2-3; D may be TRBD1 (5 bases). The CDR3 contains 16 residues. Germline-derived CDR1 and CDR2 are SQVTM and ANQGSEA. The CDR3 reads CSVEDQGVFTTDAQYF. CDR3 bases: TGCAGCGTTGAAGATCAAGGGGTGTTTACCACAGATGCGCAGTATTTT.

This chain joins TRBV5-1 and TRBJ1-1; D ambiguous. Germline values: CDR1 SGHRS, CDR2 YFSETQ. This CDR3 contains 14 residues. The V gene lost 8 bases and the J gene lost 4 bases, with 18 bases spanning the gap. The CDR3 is CASRPPYMATEAFF. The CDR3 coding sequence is TGCGCCAGTAGACCCCCGTATATGGCCACTGAAGCTTTCTTT.

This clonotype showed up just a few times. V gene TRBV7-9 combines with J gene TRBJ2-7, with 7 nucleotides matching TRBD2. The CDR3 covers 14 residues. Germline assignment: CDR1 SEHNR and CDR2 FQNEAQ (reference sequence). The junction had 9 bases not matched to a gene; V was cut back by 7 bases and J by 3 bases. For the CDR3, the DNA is TGTGCCAGCATAGGGCCCCGGGGGGTCTACGAGCAGTACTTC. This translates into CASIGPRGVYEQYF.

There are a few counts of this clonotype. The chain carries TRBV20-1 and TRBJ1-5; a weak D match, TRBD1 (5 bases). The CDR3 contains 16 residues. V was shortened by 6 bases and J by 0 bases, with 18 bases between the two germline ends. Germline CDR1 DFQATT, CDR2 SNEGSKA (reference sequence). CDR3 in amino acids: CSAATTLDSSNQPQHF. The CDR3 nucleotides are TGCAGTGCCGCAACGACTTTAGACAGTAGCAATCAGCCCCAGCATTTT.

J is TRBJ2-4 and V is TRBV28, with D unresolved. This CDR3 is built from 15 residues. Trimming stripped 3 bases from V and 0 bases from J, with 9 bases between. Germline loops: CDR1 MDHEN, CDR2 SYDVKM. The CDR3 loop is CASSLTSLAKNIQYF. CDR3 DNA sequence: TGTGCCAGCAGTTTGACTTCACTAGCCAAAAACATTCAGTACTTC.

DNA for the CDR3: TGTGCCAGCAGCCCAGTTGGGACAGGGGTCTACGAGCAGTACTTC. Translating it yields CASSPVGTGVYEQYF. The rearrangement links TRBV3-1 to TRBJ2-7, with 10 bases that match TRBD1. This CDR3 is built from 15 residues. Germline V gene data show CDR1 as LGHDT and CDR2 as YNNKEL (reference sequence). With 4 bases clipped from V and 3 bases from J, the junction kept 6 bases outside the gene matches.

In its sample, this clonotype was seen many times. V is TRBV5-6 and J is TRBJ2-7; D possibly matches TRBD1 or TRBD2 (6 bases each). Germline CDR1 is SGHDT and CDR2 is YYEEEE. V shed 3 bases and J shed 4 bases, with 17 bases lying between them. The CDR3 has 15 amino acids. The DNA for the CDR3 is TGTGCCAGCAGCTCGGGGGCTATACACGGGTACGAGCAGTACTTC. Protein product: CASSSGAIHGYEQYF. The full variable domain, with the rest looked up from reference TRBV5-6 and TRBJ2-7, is DAGVTQSPTHLIKTRGQQVTLRCSPKSGHDTVSWYQQALGQGPQFIFQYYEEEERQRGNFPDRFSGHQFPNYSSELNVNALLLGDSALYLCASSSGAIHGYEQYFGPGTRLTVT.

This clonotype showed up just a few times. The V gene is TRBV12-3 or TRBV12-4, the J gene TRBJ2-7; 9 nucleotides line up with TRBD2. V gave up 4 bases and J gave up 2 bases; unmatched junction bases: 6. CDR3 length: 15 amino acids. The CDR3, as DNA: TGTGCCAGCAGTTCGCAGACTAGCGGCACCTACGAGCAGTACTTC. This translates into CASSSQTSGTYEQYF.

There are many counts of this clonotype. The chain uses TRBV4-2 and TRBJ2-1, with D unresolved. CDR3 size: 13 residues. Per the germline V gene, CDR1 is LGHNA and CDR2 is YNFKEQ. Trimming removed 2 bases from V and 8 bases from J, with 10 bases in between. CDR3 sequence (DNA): TGTGCCAGCAGCCAACTGAATTTCGATGAGCAGTTCTTC. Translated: CASSQLNFDEQFF.

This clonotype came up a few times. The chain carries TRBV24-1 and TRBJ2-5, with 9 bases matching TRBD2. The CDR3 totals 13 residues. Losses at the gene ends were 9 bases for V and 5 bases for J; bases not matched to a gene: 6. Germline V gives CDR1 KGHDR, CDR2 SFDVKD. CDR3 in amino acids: CATGGGRAETQYF. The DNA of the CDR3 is TGTGCCACCGGCGGCGGGAGGGCGGAGACCCAGTACTTC.

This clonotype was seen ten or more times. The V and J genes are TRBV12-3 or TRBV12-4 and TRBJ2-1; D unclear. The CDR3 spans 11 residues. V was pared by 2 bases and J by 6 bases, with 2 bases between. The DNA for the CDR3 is TGTGCCAGCAGTTTAAGCAATGAGCAGTTCTTC. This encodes CASSLSNEQFF.

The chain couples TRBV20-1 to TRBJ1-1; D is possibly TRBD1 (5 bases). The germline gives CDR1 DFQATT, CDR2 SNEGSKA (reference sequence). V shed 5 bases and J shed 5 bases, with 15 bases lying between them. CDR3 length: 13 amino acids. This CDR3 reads CSAQVKWGTEAFF. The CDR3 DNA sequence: TGCAGTGCTCAAGTCAAGTGGGGGACTGAAGCTTTCTTT.

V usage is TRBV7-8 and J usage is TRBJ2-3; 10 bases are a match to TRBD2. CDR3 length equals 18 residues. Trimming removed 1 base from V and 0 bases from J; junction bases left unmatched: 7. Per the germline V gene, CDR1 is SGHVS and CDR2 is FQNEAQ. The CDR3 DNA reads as TGTGCCAGCAGCTTAGTGTCGGCTAGCGGGGGTAGCACAGATACGCAGTATTTT. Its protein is CASSLVSASGGSTDTQYF.

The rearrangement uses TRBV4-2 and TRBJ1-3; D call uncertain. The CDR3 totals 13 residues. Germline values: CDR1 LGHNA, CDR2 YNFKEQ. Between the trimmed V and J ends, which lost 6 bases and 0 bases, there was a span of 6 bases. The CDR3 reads CASRPSSGNTIYF. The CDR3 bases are TGTGCCAGCAGGCCAAGCTCTGGAAACACCATATATTTT.

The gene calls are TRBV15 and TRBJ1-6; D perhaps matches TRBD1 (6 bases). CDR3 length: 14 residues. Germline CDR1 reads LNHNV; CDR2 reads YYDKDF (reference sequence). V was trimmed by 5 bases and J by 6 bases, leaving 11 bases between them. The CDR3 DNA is TGTGCCACCAGCGATCAGGGGTTTAATTCACCCCTCCACTTT. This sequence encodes CATSDQGFNSPLHF.

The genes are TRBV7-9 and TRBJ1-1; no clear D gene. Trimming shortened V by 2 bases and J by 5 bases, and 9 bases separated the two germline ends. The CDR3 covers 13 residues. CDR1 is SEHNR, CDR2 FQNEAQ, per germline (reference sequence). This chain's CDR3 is CASSLRVMTEAFF. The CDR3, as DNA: TGTGCCAGCAGCTTAAGGGTGATGACTGAAGCTTTCTTT.

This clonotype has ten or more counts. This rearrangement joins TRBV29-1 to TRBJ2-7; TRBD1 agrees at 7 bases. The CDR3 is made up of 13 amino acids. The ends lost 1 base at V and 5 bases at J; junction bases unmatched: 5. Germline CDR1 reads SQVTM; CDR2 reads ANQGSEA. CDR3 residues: CSVEGDRVDEQYF. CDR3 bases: TGCAGCGTTGAAGGAGACAGGGTAGACGAGCAGTACTTC.

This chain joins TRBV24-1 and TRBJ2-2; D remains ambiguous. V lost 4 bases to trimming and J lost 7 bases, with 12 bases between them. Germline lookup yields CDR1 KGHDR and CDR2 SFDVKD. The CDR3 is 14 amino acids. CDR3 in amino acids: CATSDEQKLGELFF. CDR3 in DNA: TGTGCCACCAGTGACGAACAAAAGCTCGGGGAGCTGTTTTTT.

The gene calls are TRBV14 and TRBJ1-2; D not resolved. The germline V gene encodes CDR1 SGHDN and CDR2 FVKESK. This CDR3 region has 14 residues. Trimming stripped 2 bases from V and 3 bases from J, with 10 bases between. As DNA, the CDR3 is TGTGCCAGCAGCCAATTCTCTGAGGACTATGGCTACACCTTC. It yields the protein CASSQFSEDYGYTF.

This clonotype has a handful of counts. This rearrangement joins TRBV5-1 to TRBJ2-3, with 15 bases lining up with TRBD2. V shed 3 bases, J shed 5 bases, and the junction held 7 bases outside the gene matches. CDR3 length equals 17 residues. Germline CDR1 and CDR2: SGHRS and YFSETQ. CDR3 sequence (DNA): TGCGCCAGCAGCTCCGGACTAGCGGGGGGGCAAGGAGATACGCAGTATTTT. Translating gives CASSSGLAGGQGDTQYF.